One and the same sample provided the 8 T cell receptor beta chains below, sequenced in a study of PD-L1 blockade in urothelial cancer. TCRdb's copy holds only in-frame clones and misses some; the assay was immunoSEQ multiplex PCR. The sample shows approximately 32,000 clones, roughly 82% of them seen only once. Time point given: pretreatment peripheral blood. Sequences were derived from PBMCs, sampled around atezolizumab (anti-PD-L1) treatment. The source is a man between 60 and 75 years old with urothelial cancer.

This chain joins TRBV11-1 and TRBJ2-3; 11 bases agree with TRBD2. In germline, CDR1 is SGHAT, CDR2 FQDESV (reference sequence). CDR3 length: 16 residues. Trimming at V came to 1 base and at J to 5 bases, leaving 5 bases not matched to a gene. The CDR3 sequence is CASSLVLAGAGDTQYF. The DNA for the CDR3 is TGTGCCAGCAGCTTAGTACTAGCGGGGGCGGGAGATACGCAGTATTTT.

The J gene is TRBJ2-7, the V gene TRBV5-4; a possible D gene is TRBD1 (7 bases). The CDR3 spans 15 residues. Germline V lookup: CDR1 SGHNT, CDR2 YYREEE (reference sequence). V lost 0 bases and J 4 bases, leaving 14 bases between the germline ends. CDR3 in DNA: TGTGCCAGCAGCTTGGGTGGAGGGGGCGTATACGAGCAGTACTTC. This translates into CASSLGGGGVYEQYF.

This clone was seen only a few times. The chain is built from TRBV10-3 and TRBJ1-1; 7 bases are shared with TRBD1. V lost 4 bases and J lost 5; bases outside the gene matches: 19. Germline values: CDR1 ENHRY, CDR2 SYGVKD. The CDR3 contains 18 residues. The CDR3 protein is CAISVGTHGQGVRTEAFF. For the CDR3, the DNA is TGTGCCATCAGTGTCGGTACTCACGGGCAGGGGGTCCGGACTGAAGCTTTCTTT.

The CDR3 coding sequence is TGTGCCAGCAGCCAAGGGACAGGGGATTCCACTGAAGCTTTCTTT. This encodes CASSQGTGDSTEAFF. The chain couples TRBV4-2 to TRBJ1-1; 9 nucleotides match TRBD1. The CDR3 runs 15 residues. Germline values: CDR1 LGHNA, CDR2 YNFKEQ. V was clipped by 1 base and J by 4 bases; unmatched bases: 4.

This chain connects TRBV7-9 to TRBJ2-3, with 7 bases matching TRBD1. After removal of 3 bases from V and 6 bases from J, the junction contained 9 bases not matched to a gene. The CDR3 extends over 15 amino acids. CDR1 SEHNR and CDR2 FQNEAQ come from the germline V gene (reference sequence). The CDR3 here is CASSLSRGPSDTQYF. The CDR3 bases are TGTGCCAGCAGCTTGTCAAGGGGGCCCTCTGATACGCAGTATTTT. Based on the CDR3 plus reference TRBV7-9 and TRBJ2-3, the full variable domain is DTGVSQNPRHKITKRGQNVTFRCDPISEHNRLYWYRQTLGQGPEFLTYFQNEAQLEKSRLLSDRFSAERPKGSFSTLEIQRTEQGDSAMYLCASSLSRGPSDTQYFGPGTRLTVL.

This rearrangement joins TRBV30 to TRBJ2-5, with D hard to call. The ends were cut back, 1 base at V and 2 bases at J, with 8 bases in the middle. The CDR3 runs 13 residues. Per germline, CDR1 GTSNPN and CDR2 SVGIG (reference sequence). The chain's CDR3 is CAWSGGNQETQYF. The CDR3 DNA reads as TGTGCCTGGAGTGGCGGAAATCAAGAGACCCAGTACTTC.

The V call is TRBV20-1, the J call TRBJ2-1; possibly TRBD1 for D (5 bases). CDR3 length: 11 amino acids. Trimming took 6 bases from V and 5 from J, leaving 8 bases between them. CDR1 is DFQATT, CDR2 SNEGSKA, per germline (reference sequence). CDR3 residues: CSASTDNEQFF. The CDR3 DNA is TGCAGTGCATCGACAGACAATGAGCAGTTCTTC.

This clone was seen a few times. V is TRBV27 and J is TRBJ2-1; TRBD1 matches 7 bases. The trim removed 1 base at V and 6 bases at J, leaving 3 bases unmatched. This CDR3 contains 14 residues. In germline, CDR1 is MNHEY, CDR2 SMNVEV (reference sequence). The CDR3 reads CASSLWGQLNEQFF. For the CDR3, the DNA is TGTGCCAGCAGTTTATGGGGACAGCTCAATGAGCAGTTCTTC.